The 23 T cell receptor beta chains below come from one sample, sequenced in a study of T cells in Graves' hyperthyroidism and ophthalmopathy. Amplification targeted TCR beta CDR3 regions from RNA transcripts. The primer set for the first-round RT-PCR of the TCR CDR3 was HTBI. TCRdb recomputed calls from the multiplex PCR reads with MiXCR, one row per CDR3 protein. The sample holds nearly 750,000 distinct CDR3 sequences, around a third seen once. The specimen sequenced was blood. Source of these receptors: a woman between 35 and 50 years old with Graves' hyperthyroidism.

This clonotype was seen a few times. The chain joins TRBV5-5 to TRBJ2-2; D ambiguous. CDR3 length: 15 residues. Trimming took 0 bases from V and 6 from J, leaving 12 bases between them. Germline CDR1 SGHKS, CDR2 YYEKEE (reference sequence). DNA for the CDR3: TGTGCCAGCAGCTTGGTAGACCCGGCGCCCGGGGAGCTGTTTTTT. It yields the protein CASSLVDPAPGELFF.

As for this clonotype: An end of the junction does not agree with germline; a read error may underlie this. The CDR3, as DNA: TGTGCCAGCAGTTACGAGGGGCCCAACTATGGCTACACCTTC. This translates into CASSYEGPNYGYTF. The gene calls are TRBV10-3 and TRBJ1-2; a weak D match, TRBD1 (5 bases). This CDR3 comprises 14 residues. Germline lookup yields CDR1 ENHRY and CDR2 SYGVKD.

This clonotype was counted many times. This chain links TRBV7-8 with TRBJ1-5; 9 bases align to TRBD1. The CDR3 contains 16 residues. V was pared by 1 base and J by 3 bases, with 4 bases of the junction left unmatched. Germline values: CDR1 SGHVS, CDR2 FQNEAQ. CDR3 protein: CASSLVGQGNNQPQHF. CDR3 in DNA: TGTGCCAGCAGCTTAGTGGGACAGGGCAACAATCAGCCCCAGCATTTT. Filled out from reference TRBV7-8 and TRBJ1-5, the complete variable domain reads GAGVSQSPRYKVAKRGQDVALRCDPISGHVSLFWYQQALGQGPEFLTYFQNEAQLDKSGLPSDRFFAERPEGSVSTLKIQRTQQEDSAVYLCASSLVGQGNNQPQHFGDGTRLSIL.

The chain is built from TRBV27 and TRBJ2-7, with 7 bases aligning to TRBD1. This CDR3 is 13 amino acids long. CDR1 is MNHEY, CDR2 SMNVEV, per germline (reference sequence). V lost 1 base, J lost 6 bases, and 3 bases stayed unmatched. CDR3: CASSLYGTAEQYF. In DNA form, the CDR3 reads TGTGCCAGCAGTTTATACGGGACAGCCGAGCAGTACTTC.

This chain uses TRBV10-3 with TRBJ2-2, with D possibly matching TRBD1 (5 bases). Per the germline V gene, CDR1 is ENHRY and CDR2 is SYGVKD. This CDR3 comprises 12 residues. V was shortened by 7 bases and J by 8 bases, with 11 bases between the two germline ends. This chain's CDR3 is CAIKWGAGELFF. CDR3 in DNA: TGTGCCATCAAGTGGGGCGCAGGGGAGCTGTTTTTT.

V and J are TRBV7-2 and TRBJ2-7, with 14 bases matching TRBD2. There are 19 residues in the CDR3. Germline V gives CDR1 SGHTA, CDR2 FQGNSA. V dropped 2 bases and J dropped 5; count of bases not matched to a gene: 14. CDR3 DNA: TGTGCCAGCAGCTTACGCGGGACAGGGGGACTAGCGGGGGATCACGAGCAGTACTTC. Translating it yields CASSLRGTGGLAGDHEQYF.

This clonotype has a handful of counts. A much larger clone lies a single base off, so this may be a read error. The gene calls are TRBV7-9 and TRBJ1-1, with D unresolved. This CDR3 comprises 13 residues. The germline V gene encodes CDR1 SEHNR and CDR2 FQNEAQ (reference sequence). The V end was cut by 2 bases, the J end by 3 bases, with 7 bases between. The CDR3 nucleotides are TGTGCCAGCAGCTTACCCGGGGACACTGAAGCTTTCTTT. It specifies CASSLPGDTEAFF.

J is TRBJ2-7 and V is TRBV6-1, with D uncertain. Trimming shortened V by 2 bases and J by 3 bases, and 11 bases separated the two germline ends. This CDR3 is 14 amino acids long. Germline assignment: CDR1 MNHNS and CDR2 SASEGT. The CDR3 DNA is TGTGCCAGCAGTGAACAATGGTTCTTCTACGAGCAGTACTTC. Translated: CASSEQWFFYEQYF.

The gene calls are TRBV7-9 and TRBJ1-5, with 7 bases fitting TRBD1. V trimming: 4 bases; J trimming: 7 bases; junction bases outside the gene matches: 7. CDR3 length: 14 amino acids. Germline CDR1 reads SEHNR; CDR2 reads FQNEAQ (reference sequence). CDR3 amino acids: CASSSTGDDQPQHF. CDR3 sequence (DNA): TGTGCCAGCAGCTCCACAGGGGACGACCAGCCCCAGCATTTT.

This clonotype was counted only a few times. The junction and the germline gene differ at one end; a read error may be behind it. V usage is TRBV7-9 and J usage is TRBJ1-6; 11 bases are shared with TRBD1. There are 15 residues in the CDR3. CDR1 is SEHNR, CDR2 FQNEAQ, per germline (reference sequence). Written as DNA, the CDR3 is TGTGCCAGCAGCTGGACAGGGGGCCATAATTCACCCATCCACTTT. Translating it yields CASSWTGGHNSPIHF.

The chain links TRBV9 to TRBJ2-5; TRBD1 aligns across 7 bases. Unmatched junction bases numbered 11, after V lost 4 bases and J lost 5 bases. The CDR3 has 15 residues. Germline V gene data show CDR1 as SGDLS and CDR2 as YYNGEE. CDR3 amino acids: CASSQPYRGGETQYF. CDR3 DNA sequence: TGTGCCAGCAGCCAACCGTACAGGGGTGGCGAGACCCAGTACTTC.

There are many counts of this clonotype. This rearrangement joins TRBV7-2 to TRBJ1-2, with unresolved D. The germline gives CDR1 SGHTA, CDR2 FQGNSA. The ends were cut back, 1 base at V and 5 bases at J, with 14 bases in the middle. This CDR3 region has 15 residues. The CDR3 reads CASSLVQVGLYGYTF. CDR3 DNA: TGTGCCAGCAGCTTAGTCCAAGTGGGATTATATGGCTACACCTTC. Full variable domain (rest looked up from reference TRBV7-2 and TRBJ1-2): GAGVSQSPSNKVTEKGKDVELRCDPISGHTALYWYRQSLGQGLEFLIYFQGNSAPDKSGLPSDRFSAERTGGSVSTLTIQRTQQEDSAVYLCASSLVQVGLYGYTFGSGTRLTVV.

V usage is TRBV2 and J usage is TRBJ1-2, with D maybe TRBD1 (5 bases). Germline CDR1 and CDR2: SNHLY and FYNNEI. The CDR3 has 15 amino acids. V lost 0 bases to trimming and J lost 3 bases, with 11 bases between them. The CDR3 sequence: CASSEAQAGYYGYTF. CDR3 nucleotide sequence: TGTGCCAGCAGTGAAGCTCAGGCAGGGTACTATGGCTACACCTTC.

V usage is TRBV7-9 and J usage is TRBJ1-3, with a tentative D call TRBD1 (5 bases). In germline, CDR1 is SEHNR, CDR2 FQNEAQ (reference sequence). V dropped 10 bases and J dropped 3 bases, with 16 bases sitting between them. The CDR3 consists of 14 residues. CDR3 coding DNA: TGTGCCACCGGGACTAGCGGGAGTGGAAACACCATATATTTT. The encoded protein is CATGTSGSGNTIYF.

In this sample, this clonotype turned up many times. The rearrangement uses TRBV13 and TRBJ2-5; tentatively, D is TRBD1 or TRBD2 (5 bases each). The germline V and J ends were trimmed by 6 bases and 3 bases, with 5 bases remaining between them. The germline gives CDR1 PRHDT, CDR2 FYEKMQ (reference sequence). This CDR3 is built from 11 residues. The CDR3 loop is CASRGEETQYF. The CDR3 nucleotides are TGTGCCAGCAGGGGGGAAGAGACCCAGTACTTC.

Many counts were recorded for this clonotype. As DNA, the CDR3 is TGTGCCAGCAGTTGGGACAGCGCTAACTATGGCTACACCTTC. Translation: CASSWDSANYGYTF. J is TRBJ1-2 and V is TRBV12-3 or TRBV12-4; TRBD1 aligns across 7 bases. Trimming removed 4 bases from V and 0 bases from J; junction bases left unmatched: 2. The CDR3 is 14 amino acids.

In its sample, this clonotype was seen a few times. The CDR3 loop reads CASSFLRAGGSYEQYF. CDR3 DNA: TGTGCCAGCAGTTTTCTTCGGGCAGGGGGCTCCTACGAGCAGTACTTC. The chain links TRBV12-3 or TRBV12-4 to TRBJ2-7, with 7 nucleotides matching TRBD1. This CDR3 contains 16 residues. V was pared by 3 bases and J by 0 bases, with 8 bases of the junction left unmatched.

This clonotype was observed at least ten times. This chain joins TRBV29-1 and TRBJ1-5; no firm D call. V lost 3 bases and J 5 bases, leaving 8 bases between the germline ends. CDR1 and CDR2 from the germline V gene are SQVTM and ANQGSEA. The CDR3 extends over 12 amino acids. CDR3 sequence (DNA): TGCAGCGTTGACGACGGGGATCAGCCCCAGCATTTT. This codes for CSVDDGDQPQHF.

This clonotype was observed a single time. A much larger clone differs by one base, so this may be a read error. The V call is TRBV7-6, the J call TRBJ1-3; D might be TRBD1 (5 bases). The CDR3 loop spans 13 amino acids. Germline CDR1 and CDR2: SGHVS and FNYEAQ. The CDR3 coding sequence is TGTGCCAGCGGGGGGTACTCTGGAAACACCGTATATTTT. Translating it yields CASGGYSGNTVYF.

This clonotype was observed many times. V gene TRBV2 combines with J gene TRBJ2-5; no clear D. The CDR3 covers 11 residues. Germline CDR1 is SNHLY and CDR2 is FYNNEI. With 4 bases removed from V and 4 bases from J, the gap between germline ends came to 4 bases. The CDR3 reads CASSVLETQYF. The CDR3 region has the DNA TGTGCCAGCAGTGTTCTAGAGACCCAGTACTTC.

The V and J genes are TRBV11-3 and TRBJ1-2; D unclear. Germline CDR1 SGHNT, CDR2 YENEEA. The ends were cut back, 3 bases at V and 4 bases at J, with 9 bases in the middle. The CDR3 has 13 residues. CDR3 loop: CASSLDELYGYTF. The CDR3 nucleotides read TGTGCCAGCAGCTTGGATGAGCTCTATGGCTACACCTTC.

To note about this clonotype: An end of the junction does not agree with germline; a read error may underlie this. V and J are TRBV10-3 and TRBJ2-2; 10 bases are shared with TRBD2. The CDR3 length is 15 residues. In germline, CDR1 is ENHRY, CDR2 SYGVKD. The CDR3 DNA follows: TGTGCCAGCAGTGATGGAGCGGGAGGGCCCCGGGAGCTGTTTTTT. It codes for CASSDGAGGPRELFF.

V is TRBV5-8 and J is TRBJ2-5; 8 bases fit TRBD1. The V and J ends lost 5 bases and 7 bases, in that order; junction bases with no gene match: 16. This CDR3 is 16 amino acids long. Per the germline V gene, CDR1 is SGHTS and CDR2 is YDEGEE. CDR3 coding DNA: TGTGCCAGCAGACCGCCGGGACAGGCGGTCGGGGGGACCCAGTACTTC. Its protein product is CASRPPGQAVGGTQYF. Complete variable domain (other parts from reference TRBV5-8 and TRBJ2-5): EAGVTQSPTHLIKTRGQQATLRCSPISGHTSVYWYQQALGLGLQFLLWYDEGEERNRGNFPPRFSGRQFPNYSSELNVNALELEDSALYLCASRPPGQAVGGTQYFGPGTRLLVL.